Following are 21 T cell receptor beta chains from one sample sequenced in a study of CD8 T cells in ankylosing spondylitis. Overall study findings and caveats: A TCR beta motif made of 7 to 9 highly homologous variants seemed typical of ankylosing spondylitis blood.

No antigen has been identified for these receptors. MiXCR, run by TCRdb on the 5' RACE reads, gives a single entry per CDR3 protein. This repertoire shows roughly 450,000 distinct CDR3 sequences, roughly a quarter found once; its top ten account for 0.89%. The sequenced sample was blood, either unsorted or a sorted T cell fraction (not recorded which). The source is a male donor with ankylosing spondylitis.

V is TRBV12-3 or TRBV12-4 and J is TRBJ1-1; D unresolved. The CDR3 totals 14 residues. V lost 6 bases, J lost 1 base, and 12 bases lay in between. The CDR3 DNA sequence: TGTGCCAGCAGACGACGGACGGGGAACACTGAAGCTTTCTTT. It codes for CASRRRTGNTEAFF.

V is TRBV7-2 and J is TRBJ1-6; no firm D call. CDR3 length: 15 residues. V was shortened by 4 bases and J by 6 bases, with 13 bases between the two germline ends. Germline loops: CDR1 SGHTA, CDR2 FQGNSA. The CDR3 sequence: CASSSRPLGNSPLHF. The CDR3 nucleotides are TGTGCCAGCAGCTCTAGACCGCTCGGTAATTCACCCCTCCACTTT.

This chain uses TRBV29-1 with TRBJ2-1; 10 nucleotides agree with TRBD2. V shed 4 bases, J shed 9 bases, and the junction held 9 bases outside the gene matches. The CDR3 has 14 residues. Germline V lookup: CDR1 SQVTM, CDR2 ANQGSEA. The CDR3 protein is CSVGASGSHSEQFF. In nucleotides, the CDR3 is TGCAGCGTTGGGGCTAGCGGGAGTCATAGTGAGCAGTTCTTC.

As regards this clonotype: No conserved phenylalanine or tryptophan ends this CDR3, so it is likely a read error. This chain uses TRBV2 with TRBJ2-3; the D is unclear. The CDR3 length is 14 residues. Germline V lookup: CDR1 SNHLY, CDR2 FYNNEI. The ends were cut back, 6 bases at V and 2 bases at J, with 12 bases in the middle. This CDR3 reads CASREARDTDTQYS. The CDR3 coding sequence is TGTGCCAGCAGAGAGGCCCGAGACACAGATACGCAGTATTCT.

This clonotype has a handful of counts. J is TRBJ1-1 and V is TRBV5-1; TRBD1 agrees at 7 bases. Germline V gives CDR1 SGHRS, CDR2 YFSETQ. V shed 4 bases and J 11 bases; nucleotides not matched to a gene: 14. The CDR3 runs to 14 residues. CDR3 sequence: CASSELLGGPEAFF. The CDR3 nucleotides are TGCGCCAGCAGCGAGCTTCTAGGGGGCCCCGAGGCTTTCTTT.

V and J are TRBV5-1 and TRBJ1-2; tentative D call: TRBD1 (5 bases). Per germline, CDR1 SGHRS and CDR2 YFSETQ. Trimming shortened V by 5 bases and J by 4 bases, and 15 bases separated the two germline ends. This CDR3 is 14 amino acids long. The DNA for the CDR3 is TGCGCCAGCAGTCAGAACGGGGCTACCTATGGCTACACCTTC. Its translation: CASSQNGATYGYTF.

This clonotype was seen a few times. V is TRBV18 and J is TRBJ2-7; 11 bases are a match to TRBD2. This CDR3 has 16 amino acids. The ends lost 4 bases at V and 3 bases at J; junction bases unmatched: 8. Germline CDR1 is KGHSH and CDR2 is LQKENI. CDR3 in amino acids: CASSQPGTSGLYEQYF. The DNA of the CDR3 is TGTGCCAGCTCACAACCAGGGACTAGCGGACTCTACGAGCAGTACTTC. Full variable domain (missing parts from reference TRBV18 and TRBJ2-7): NAGVMQNPRHLVRRRGQEARLRCSPMKGHSHVYWYRQLPEEGLKFMVYLQKENIIDESGMPKERFSAEFPKEGPSILRIQQVVRGDSAAYFCASSQPGTSGLYEQYFGPGTRLTVT.

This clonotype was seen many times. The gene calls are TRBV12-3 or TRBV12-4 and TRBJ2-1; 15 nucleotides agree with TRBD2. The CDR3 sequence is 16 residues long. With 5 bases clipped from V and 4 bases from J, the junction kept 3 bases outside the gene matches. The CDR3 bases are TGTGCCAGCAGTGGGACTAGCGGGAGGACTTACAATGAGCAGTTCTTC. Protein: CASSGTSGRTYNEQFF.

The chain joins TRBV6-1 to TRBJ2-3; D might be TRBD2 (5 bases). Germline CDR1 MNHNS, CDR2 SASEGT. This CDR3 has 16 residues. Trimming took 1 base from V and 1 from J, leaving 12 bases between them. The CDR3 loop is CASSEGMGVGTDTQYF. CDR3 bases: TGTGCCAGCAGTGAAGGGATGGGAGTAGGCACAGATACGCAGTATTTT.

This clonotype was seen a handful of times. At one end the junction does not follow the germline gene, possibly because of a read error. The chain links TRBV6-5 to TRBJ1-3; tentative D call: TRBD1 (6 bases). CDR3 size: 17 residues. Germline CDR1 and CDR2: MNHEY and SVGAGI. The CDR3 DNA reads TGTGCCATCAGTACTCGAGCCTCCGGGGGCACTGGAAACACCATATATTTT. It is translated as CAISTRASGGTGNTIYF.

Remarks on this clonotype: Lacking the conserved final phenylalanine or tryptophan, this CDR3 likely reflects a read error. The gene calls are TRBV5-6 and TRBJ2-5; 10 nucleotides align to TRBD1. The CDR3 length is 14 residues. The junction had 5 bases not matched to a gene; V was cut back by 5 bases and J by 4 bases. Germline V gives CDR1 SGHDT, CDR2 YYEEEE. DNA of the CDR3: TGTGCCAGCAGTCCCCGGACAGGGGGAGAGACCCAGTACTCC. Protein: CASSPRTGGETQYS.

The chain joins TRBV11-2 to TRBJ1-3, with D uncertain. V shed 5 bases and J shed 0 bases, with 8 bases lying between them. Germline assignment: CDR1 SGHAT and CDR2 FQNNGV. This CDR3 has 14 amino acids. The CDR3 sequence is CASSNRNSGNTIYF. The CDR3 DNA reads TGTGCCAGCAGCAACCGGAACTCTGGAAACACCATATATTTT.

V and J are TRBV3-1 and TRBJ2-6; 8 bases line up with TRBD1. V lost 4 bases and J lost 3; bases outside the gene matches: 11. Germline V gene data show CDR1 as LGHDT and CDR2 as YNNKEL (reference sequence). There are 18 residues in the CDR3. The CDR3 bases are TGTGCCAGCAGCCCCGGACAGGGCGGGCAAGGTGGGGCCAACGTCCTGACTTTC. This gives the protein CASSPGQGGQGGANVLTF. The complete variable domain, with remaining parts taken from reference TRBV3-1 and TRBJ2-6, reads DTAVSQTPKYLVTQMGNDKSIKCEQNLGHDTMYWYKQDSKKFLKIMFSYNNKELIINETVPNRFSPKSPDKAHLNLHINSLELGDSAVYFCASSPGQGGQGGANVLTFGAGSRLTVL.

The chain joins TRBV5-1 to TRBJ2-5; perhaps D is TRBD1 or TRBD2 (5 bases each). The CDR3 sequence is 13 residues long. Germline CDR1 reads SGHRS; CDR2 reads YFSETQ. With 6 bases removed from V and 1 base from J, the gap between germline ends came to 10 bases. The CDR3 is CASTDGAQETQYF. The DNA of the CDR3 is TGCGCCAGCACGGACGGGGCCCAAGAGACCCAGTACTTC.

The DNA of the CDR3 is TGTGCCAGCAGCCCCGACCCCAGGGGCCCCCAGCATTTT. This encodes CASSPDPRGPQHF. The genes are TRBV7-7 and TRBJ1-5; maybe TRBD1 (6 bases). V lost 5 bases and J lost 10, with 15 bases in between. Germline V lookup: CDR1 SSHAT, CDR2 FNYEAQ (reference sequence). The CDR3 is 13 amino acids.

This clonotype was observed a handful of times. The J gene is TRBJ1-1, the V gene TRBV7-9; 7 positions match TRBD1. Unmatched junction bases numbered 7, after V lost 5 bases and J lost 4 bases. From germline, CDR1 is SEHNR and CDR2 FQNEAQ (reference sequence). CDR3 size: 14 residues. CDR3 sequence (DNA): TGTGCCAGCAGCAAGACAGGGAGGGCCACTGAAGCTTTCTTT. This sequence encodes CASSKTGRATEAFF.

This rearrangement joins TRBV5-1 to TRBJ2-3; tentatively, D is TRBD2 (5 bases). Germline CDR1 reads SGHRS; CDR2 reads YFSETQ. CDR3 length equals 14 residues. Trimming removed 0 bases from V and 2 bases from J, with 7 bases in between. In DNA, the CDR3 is TGCGCCAGCAGCTTGGGGGAGCCCACAGATACGCAGTATTTT. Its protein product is CASSLGEPTDTQYF. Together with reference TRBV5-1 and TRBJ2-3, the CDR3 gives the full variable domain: KAGVTQTPRYLIKTRGQQVTLSCSPISGHRSVSWYQQTPGQGLQFLFEYFSETQRNKGNFPGRFSGRQFSNSRSEMNVSTLELGDSALYLCASSLGEPTDTQYFGPGTRLTVL.

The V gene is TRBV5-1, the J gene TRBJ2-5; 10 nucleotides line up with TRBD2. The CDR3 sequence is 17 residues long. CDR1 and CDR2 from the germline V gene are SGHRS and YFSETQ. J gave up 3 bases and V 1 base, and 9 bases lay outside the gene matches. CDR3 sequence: CASSLSGRGNSEETQYF. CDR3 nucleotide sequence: TGCGCCAGCAGCTTGAGCGGGAGGGGCAATTCGGAAGAGACCCAGTACTTC.

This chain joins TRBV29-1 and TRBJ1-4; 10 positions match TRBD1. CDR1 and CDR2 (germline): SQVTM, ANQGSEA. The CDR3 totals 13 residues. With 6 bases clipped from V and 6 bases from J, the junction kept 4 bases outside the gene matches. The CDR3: CSVPGTGDEKLFF. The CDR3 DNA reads TGCAGCGTCCCCGGGACAGGGGATGAAAAACTGTTTTTT.

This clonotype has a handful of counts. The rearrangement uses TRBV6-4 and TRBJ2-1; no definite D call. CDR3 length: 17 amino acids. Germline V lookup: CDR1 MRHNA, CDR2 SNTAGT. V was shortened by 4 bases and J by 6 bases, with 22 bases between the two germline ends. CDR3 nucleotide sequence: TGTGCCAGCAGTGTCCATTTTGGCGGCGGTGCAGGCAATGAGCAGTTCTTC. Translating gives CASSVHFGGGAGNEQFF.

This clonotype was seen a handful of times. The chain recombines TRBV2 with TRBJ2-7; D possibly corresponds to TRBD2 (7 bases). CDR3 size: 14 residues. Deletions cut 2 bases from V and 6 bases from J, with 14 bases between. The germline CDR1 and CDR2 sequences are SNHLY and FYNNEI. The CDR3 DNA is TGTGCCAGCAGTGAACTTCTGCGGGGGCTCGAGCAGTACTTC. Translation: CASSELLRGLEQYF.